Presented here are 16 T cell receptor beta chains from one specimen sequenced in a study of early T cells in non-severe SARS-CoV-2 infection. TCRdb itself ran the 5' RACE reads through MiXCR, one entry per CDR3 protein. Of approximately 42,000 distinct CDR3 sequences in the sample, approximately 7.1% were seen once. The sample comprised whole blood. All receptors derive from an adult who was a healthcare worker with PCR-confirmed SARS-CoV-2 infection or an uninfected control (not recorded which).

This clonotype has ten or more counts. The CDR3 here is CASSPDREGGKLFF. The CDR3 nucleotides are TGTGCCAGCAGTCCTGACAGGGAGGGAGGAAAACTGTTTTTT. The V call is TRBV2, the J call TRBJ1-4; 7 bases align to TRBD1. Germline CDR1 is SNHLY and CDR2 is FYNNEI. The length of the CDR3 is 14 residues. Trimming at V came to 5 bases and at J to 10 bases, leaving 10 bases not matched to a gene.

The genes are TRBV6-2 or TRBV6-3 and TRBJ1-5; D is perhaps TRBD1 (6 bases). The CDR3 spans 15 residues. Germline-derived CDR1 and CDR2 are MNHEY and SVGEGT. The V gene lost 2 bases and the J gene lost 5 bases, with 13 bases spanning the gap. The CDR3 DNA follows: TGTGCCAGCAGTTACCAGCAGGGGTGGGATCAGCCCCAGCATTTT. Its protein product is CASSYQQGWDQPQHF.

This clonotype was counted ten times or more. This sequence joins TRBV7-2 and TRBJ2-3; tentatively, D is TRBD2 (7 bases). Germline V gene data show CDR1 as SGHTA and CDR2 as FQGNSA. The CDR3 consists of 17 residues. V gave up 5 bases and J gave up 4 bases, with 22 bases separating them. The chain's CDR3 is CASSLSVGGGPADTQYF. The CDR3 coding sequence is TGTGCCAGCAGCCTATCCGTTGGGGGGGGGCCCGCAGATACGCAGTATTTT.

This clonotype has only a few counts. This chain links TRBV7-9 with TRBJ2-5; D call uncertain. V was pared by 6 bases and J by 3 bases, with 11 bases between. The CDR3 has 13 amino acids. The germline CDR1 and CDR2 sequences are SEHNR and FQNEAQ (reference sequence). DNA for the CDR3: TGTGCCAGCAGTTTAAGGCTCGAAGAGACCCAGTACTTC. It yields the protein CASSLRLEETQYF.

This clonotype was picked up many times. This rearrangement joins TRBV29-1 to TRBJ2-7, with D tentatively TRBD1 or TRBD2 (6 bases each). Germline V CDR1 and CDR2: SQVTM, ANQGSEA. V was shortened by 6 bases and J by 6 bases, with 18 bases between the two germline ends. The CDR3 runs to 13 residues. The CDR3 sequence: CSVASMGGAEQYF. CDR3 DNA: TGCAGCGTCGCCAGCATGGGGGGCGCCGAGCAGTACTTC.

This clonotype was counted a few times. The chain employs TRBV7-2 and TRBJ1-1, with D uncertain. The CDR3 contains 14 residues. The V end was cut by 1 base, the J end by 6 bases, with 12 bases between. Germline loops: CDR1 SGHTA, CDR2 FQGNSA. The CDR3 is CASSLDTEEPEAFF. The CDR3 coding sequence is TGTGCCAGCAGCTTAGACACGGAGGAGCCTGAAGCTTTCTTT.

The chain recombines TRBV20-1 with TRBJ2-1, with 7 bases identical to TRBD2. Germline loops: CDR1 DFQATT, CDR2 SNEGSKA (reference sequence). V gave up 3 bases and J gave up 2 bases; unmatched junction bases: 1. The CDR3 consists of 13 residues. The CDR3 spells CSARGGTYNEQFF. For the CDR3, the DNA is TGCAGTGCTAGGGGGGGGACCTACAATGAGCAGTTCTTC.

This clonotype was seen a few times. This chain joins TRBV5-4 and TRBJ2-3; weak D call: TRBD2 (5 bases). Trimming shortened V by 4 bases and J by 1 base, and 13 bases separated the two germline ends. CDR3 size: 15 residues. CDR1 is SGHNT, CDR2 YYREEE, per germline (reference sequence). The DNA for the CDR3 is TGTGCCAGCAGCGCAGGAGGTCGGGGCACAGATACGCAGTATTTT. The encoded protein is CASSAGGRGTDTQYF.

This clonotype occurred many times. V is TRBV29-1 and J is TRBJ2-7, with 9 bases that match TRBD1. V gave up 4 bases and J gave up 2 bases; unmatched junction bases: 9. CDR3 size: 15 residues. Germline assignment: CDR1 SQVTM and CDR2 ANQGSEA. For the CDR3, the DNA is TGCAGCGTTGTCCCCGGGACAGGGAATCCCTACGAGCAGTACTTC. Translation gives CSVVPGTGNPYEQYF.

This clonotype was picked up many times. The V gene is TRBV4-1, the J gene TRBJ2-7; 9 bases agree with TRBD1. J lost 6 bases, V lost 0 bases, and 6 bases had no gene match. The CDR3 runs to 15 residues. CDR1 and CDR2 from the germline V gene are MGHRA and YSYEKL. CDR3 protein: CASSQDGTGLGEQYF. CDR3 in DNA: TGCGCCAGCAGCCAAGACGGGACAGGGTTGGGCGAGCAGTACTTC.

Ten or more counts support this clonotype. The chain combines TRBV7-9 with TRBJ1-3, with a tentative D call TRBD1 (6 bases). The V end was cut by 2 bases, the J end by 1 base, with 9 bases between. This CDR3 has 15 residues. The germline V gene has CDR1 SEHNR and CDR2 FQNEAQ (reference sequence). The DNA for the CDR3 is TGTGCCAGCAGCTTATCCACAGGGTCTGGAAACACCATATATTTT. It encodes CASSLSTGSGNTIYF. The whole variable domain, filled in from reference TRBV7-9 and TRBJ1-3, reads DTGVSQNPRHKITKRGQNVTFRCDPISEHNRLYWYRQTLGQGPEFLTYFQNEAQLEKSRLLSDRFSAERPKGSFSTLEIQRTEQGDSAMYLCASSLSTGSGNTIYFGEGSWLTVV.

This clonotype was seen only a few times. V gene TRBV5-1 combines with J gene TRBJ1-1; D remains unclear. This CDR3 is 14 amino acids long. The V and J ends lost 4 bases and 0 bases respectively, with 10 bases between them. CDR1 and CDR2 (germline): SGHRS, YFSETQ. The CDR3 loop reads CASSGYSMNTEAFF. The CDR3 nucleotides are TGCGCCAGCAGCGGATACAGTATGAACACTGAAGCTTTCTTT.

At least ten counts were recorded for this clonotype. V and J are TRBV5-6 and TRBJ1-2, with a possible D match to TRBD1 (6 bases). The CDR3 covers 14 residues. Germline CDR1 and CDR2: SGHDT and YYEEEE. The V end lost 2 bases, the J end lost 3 bases, and 11 bases lay between the germline ends. In nucleotides, the CDR3 is TGTGCCAGCAGCTTTAGCAGGGGAGACTATGGCTACACCTTC. This codes for CASSFSRGDYGYTF.

This clonotype came up a few times. The chain carries TRBV7-9 and TRBJ2-7; possible D gene TRBD1, 6 bases. This CDR3 contains 13 residues. In germline, CDR1 is SEHNR, CDR2 FQNEAQ (reference sequence). The V gene lost 6 bases and the J gene lost 1 base, with 10 bases spanning the gap. CDR3 residues: CASREQGSYEQYF. CDR3 DNA sequence: TGTGCCAGCAGAGAACAGGGTTCCTACGAGCAGTACTTC.

At least ten counts were recorded for this clonotype. The rearrangement links TRBV29-1 to TRBJ1-1, with D possibly being TRBD1 (6 bases). This CDR3 region has 15 residues. V shed 0 bases and J shed 2 bases, with 13 bases lying between them. CDR1 and CDR2 (germline): SQVTM, ANQGSEA. CDR3 bases: TGCAGCGTTGAAGATCGACAGGAGTATAACACTGAAGCTTTCTTT. Translated, it gives CSVEDRQEYNTEAFF.

This clonotype showed up many times. The rearrangement links TRBV2 to TRBJ1-2; 7 bases align to TRBD1. J gave up 4 bases and V 6 bases, and 11 bases lay outside the gene matches. The CDR3 totals 15 residues. Per germline, CDR1 SNHLY and CDR2 FYNNEI. The CDR3 reads CASSPGQLTPYGYTF. In DNA, the CDR3 is TGTGCCAGCAGCCCGGGACAGCTTACACCCTATGGCTACACCTTC.